Shown below are 27 T cell receptor beta chains from a single sample sequenced in a study of tumor-infiltrating lymphocytes in primary liver carcinoma. Germline DNA was also extracted, and blood RNA derived from unsorted whole blood. The authors made TCR beta cDNA from approximately 500 ng total RNA with a constant-region primer. Researchers made the TCR beta libraries by running three nested multiplex PCR rounds with slightly modified ARM-PCR. Both of the initial two PCR rounds ran for about 11 cycles and employed TRBV1-TRBV30 forward primers alongside a C-beta reverse primer. TCRdb processed the multiplex PCR reads anew with MiXCR; each CDR3 protein has one entry. The data show about 330,000 distinct CDR3 sequences, roughly 61% seen once. The sequencing input was peripheral blood. Receptors were obtained from a man in his forties with primary liver carcinoma and hepatitis B virus infection.

This clonotype was recorded many times. This rearrangement joins TRBV11-2 to TRBJ2-7; 9 bases match TRBD1. The ends lost 5 bases at V and 5 bases at J; junction bases unmatched: 1. CDR3 length equals 12 residues. In germline, CDR1 is SGHAT, CDR2 FQNNGV. The CDR3 DNA is TGTGCCAGCAGCCGGGACAGGGACGAGCAGTACTTC. Residues: CASSRDRDEQYF.

This chain joins TRBV6-6 and TRBJ2-7; perhaps TRBD1 as D (5 bases). This CDR3 comprises 16 residues. CDR1 MNHNY and CDR2 SVGAGI come from the germline V gene (reference sequence). Trimming removed 0 bases at V and 2 bases at J, with 14 bases between. The CDR3 here is CASSYSSPDSPYEQYF. In DNA, the CDR3 is TGTGCCAGCAGTTACTCGAGCCCCGACAGCCCCTACGAGCAGTACTTC.

On this clonotype: Given a much more abundant clone one base away, this may be a read error. The chain links TRBV4-1 to TRBJ1-5, with D unclear. The CDR3 extends over 15 amino acids. The V end lost 0 bases, the J end lost 7 bases, and 13 bases lay between the germline ends. Germline assignment: CDR1 MGHRA and CDR2 YSYEKL. CDR3 nucleotides: TGCGCCAGCAGCCAAGAGGGATGGGAGGGCCAGCCCCAGCATTTT. This codes for CASSQEGWEGQPQHF.

The genes are TRBV10-1 and TRBJ2-1; D perhaps matches TRBD2 (6 bases). Germline V gene sequence: CDR1 WNHNN, CDR2 SYGVQD (reference sequence). The CDR3 consists of 21 residues. With 3 bases removed from V and 8 bases from J, the gap between germline ends came to 35 bases. The CDR3 protein is CASSERGTNGSNRIFWDEQFF. The CDR3 DNA sequence: TGCGCCAGCAGTGAACGAGGAACTAACGGGAGTAATCGAATCTTCTGGGATGAGCAGTTCTTC.

This clonotype was seen a few times. V is TRBV6-6 and J is TRBJ2-1; 12 bases are shared with TRBD2. This CDR3 is 19 amino acids long. From germline, CDR1 is MNHNY and CDR2 SVGAGI (reference sequence). With 4 bases clipped from V and 0 bases from J, the junction kept 10 bases outside the gene matches. CDR3 amino acids: CASSSPGLAGGSSYNEQFF. The CDR3 bases are TGTGCCAGCAGTTCTCCGGGACTAGCGGGCGGCAGCTCCTACAATGAGCAGTTCTTC.

This chain joins TRBV5-5 and TRBJ2-5; D possibly corresponds to TRBD2 (5 bases). Per the germline V gene, CDR1 is SGHKS and CDR2 is YYEKEE (reference sequence). V was cut by 4 bases and J by 2 bases, with 18 bases left in between. The CDR3 is made up of 16 amino acids. CDR3: CASSLLGIGIQETQYF. Here the CDR3 DNA reads TGTGCCAGCAGCCTGCTCGGGATAGGGATTCAAGAGACCCAGTACTTC.

About this clonotype: A much larger clone is a single base away; this may be a read error. The CDR3 loop reads CAISYIPGQGVSPQHF. Written as DNA, the CDR3 is TGTGCCATCAGTTATATCCCGGGACAGGGGGTATCGCCCCAGCATTTT. This chain connects TRBV6-2 or TRBV6-3 to TRBJ1-5, with 11 positions matching TRBD1. The CDR3 is made up of 16 amino acids. The germline V gene encodes CDR1 MNHEY and CDR2 SVGEGT.

As to this clonotype: With a much larger clone just one base away, this may be a read error. The chain couples TRBV12-3 or TRBV12-4 to TRBJ2-2; 10 nucleotides line up with TRBD2. The junction had 8 bases not matched to a gene; V was cut back by 7 bases and J by 6 bases. This CDR3 is built from 15 residues. The CDR3 loop reads CASNPLAGVAGELFF. In DNA form, the CDR3 reads TGTGCCAGCAACCCCCTAGCGGGAGTAGCCGGGGAGCTGTTTTTT.

Turning to this clonotype: At one end the junction does not follow the germline gene, possibly because of a read error. V is TRBV11-2 and J is TRBJ2-1; 7 nucleotides align to TRBD1. The CDR3 totals 15 residues. CDR1 and CDR2 (germline): SGHAT, FQNNGV. The CDR3 region has the DNA TGTGCAAACAGCTTAACAGGGGCAGCCTACAATGAGCGGTTCTTC. It yields the protein CANSLTGAAYNERFF. The variable domain in full, completed from reference TRBV11-2 and TRBJ2-1, reads EAGVAQSPRYKIIEKRQSVAFWCNPISGHATLYWYQQILGQGPKLLIQFQNNGVVDDSQLPKDRFSAERLKGVDSTLKIQPAKLEDSAVYLCANSLTGAAYNERFFGPGTRLTVL.

As concerns this clonotype: A junction end diverges from the germline sequence, so it may reflect a read error. The V gene is TRBV5-1, the J gene TRBJ2-3; possibly TRBD2 for D (5 bases). Germline V lookup: CDR1 SGHRS, CDR2 YFSETQ. The CDR3 totals 15 residues. CDR3 DNA: TGCACCAGCGGCCCCCTAAGTGGGAGCACAGATAGGCAGTATTTT. This gives the protein CTSGPLSGSTDRQYF.

V is TRBV29-1 and J is TRBJ1-1; D uncertain. V gave up 0 bases and J gave up 1 base, with 9 bases separating them. Looked up from germline, CDR1 is SQVTM and CDR2 is ANQGSEA. The CDR3 runs 14 residues. CDR3 amino acids: CSVEDDLGNTEAFF. The CDR3, as DNA: TGCAGCGTTGAAGATGACCTAGGGAACACTGAAGCTTTCTTT.

The rearrangement joins TRBV28 to TRBJ2-7, with D possibly TRBD1 on 6 matching bases. The V end was cut by 2 bases, the J end by 9 bases, with 14 bases between. This CDR3 spans 13 amino acids. CDR1 and CDR2 (germline): MDHEN, SYDVKM. CDR3 coding DNA: TGTGCCAGCAGTTTACAGGGGCCCGTGGGGCAGTACTTC. Translating gives CASSLQGPVGQYF.

Concerning this clonotype: Being one base from a much bigger clone, this may be a read error. V is TRBV6-5 and J is TRBJ2-1; TRBD2 matches at 11 bases. CDR1 and CDR2 from the germline V gene are MNHEY and SVGAGI. V lost 6 bases, J lost 5 bases, and 6 bases stayed unmatched. This CDR3 has 15 amino acids. CDR3 loop: CASSYRLAGNNEQFF. The CDR3 DNA reads TGTGCCAGCAGCTACCGACTAGCGGGAAACAATGAGCAGTTCTTC.

About this clonotype itself: A clone one base away is much larger, so this may be a read error. The rearrangement uses TRBV6-5 and TRBJ2-5, with no clear D. There are 14 residues in the CDR3. V was clipped by 6 bases and J by 9 bases, with 20 bases between them. Per the germline V gene, CDR1 is MNHEY and CDR2 is SVGAGI. CDR3: CASRSSGSPRAQYF. The CDR3 DNA sequence: TGTGCCAGCAGATCGTCGGGCAGCCCAAGGGCCCAGTACTTC.

About this clonotype itself: A much larger clone differs from this one at a single base, so this may be a read error. The chain recombines TRBV6-1 with TRBJ2-5; 8 bases map to TRBD2. This CDR3 spans 16 amino acids. Germline CDR1 and CDR2: MNHNS and SASEGT. J was trimmed by 4 bases and V by 5 bases; bases with no gene match: 12. CDR3 protein: CASSTGTRGSVETQYF. The CDR3 nucleotides are TGTGCCAGCAGTACCGGGACTAGAGGGAGTGTAGAGACCCAGTACTTC.

Remarks on this clonotype: Possible read error: a much larger clone is one base away. This sequence joins TRBV7-8 and TRBJ2-1; D gene ambiguous. The germline gives CDR1 SGHVS, CDR2 FQNEAQ. The CDR3 length is 12 residues. Trimming took off 1 base at V and 7 bases at J, with 5 bases between the two ends. CDR3 sequence: CASSLGSNEQFF. CDR3 nucleotides: TGTGCCAGCAGCTTAGGGTCGAATGAGCAGTTCTTC.

The rearrangement uses TRBV13 and TRBJ2-3; 9 positions match TRBD1. Losses at the gene ends were 5 bases for V and 9 bases for J; bases not matched to a gene: 9. The CDR3 extends over 14 amino acids. From germline, CDR1 is PRHDT and CDR2 FYEKMQ (reference sequence). CDR3 sequence: CASSPDRGAPTQYF. CDR3 DNA sequence: TGTGCCAGCAGCCCCGACAGGGGGGCTCCGACGCAGTATTTT.

Concerning this clonotype: Since a much larger clone is just one base distant, this may be a read error. The chain recombines TRBV10-2 with TRBJ1-6, with D perhaps matching TRBD1 (6 bases). This CDR3 has 17 amino acids. Per germline, CDR1 WSHSY and CDR2 SAAADI. Trimming removed 0 bases from V and 11 bases from J, with 20 bases in between. CDR3 coding DNA: TGCGCCAGCAGTGAGTCGGGATTTAGAGAGGGGGGTGCACCCCTCCACTTT. It yields the protein CASSESGFREGGAPLHF.

The chain recombines TRBV29-1 with TRBJ1-2; tentatively, D is TRBD1 (5 bases). The CDR3 runs to 14 residues. Germline V gene sequence: CDR1 SQVTM, CDR2 ANQGSEA. The germline V and J ends were trimmed by 3 bases and 6 bases, with 17 bases remaining between them. For the CDR3, the DNA is TGCAGCGTTGATGGTGAAGACAGCATCCATGGCTACACCTTC. Residues: CSVDGEDSIHGYTF.

As for this clonotype: At one boundary the junction diverges from the germline segment, which might be a read error. The rearrangement joins TRBV5-6 to TRBJ2-1; 9 bases agree with TRBD1. The germline V gene has CDR1 SGHDT and CDR2 YYEEEE. The length of the CDR3 is 16 residues. As DNA, the CDR3 is TGTGCCGGCAGCCCATACAGGGGGCCCTTATACAATGAGCAGTTCTTC. As protein: CAGSPYRGPLYNEQFF.

This clonotype was counted ten times or more. The J gene is TRBJ2-1, the V gene TRBV4-1; unclear D gene. CDR1 is MGHRA and CDR2 is YSYEKL in the germline V gene. The V and J ends lost 6 bases and 7 bases respectively, with 13 bases between them. The CDR3 is 13 residues long. The CDR3 nucleotides read TGCGCCAGCAGACCCGGGTCAGAAAATGAGCAGTTCTTC. Its protein product is CASRPGSENEQFF.

The gene calls are TRBV12-3 or TRBV12-4 and TRBJ2-7; D is tentatively TRBD1 or TRBD2 (5 bases each). Trimming stripped 4 bases from V and 4 bases from J, with 20 bases between. The CDR3 runs to 16 residues. DNA for the CDR3: TGTGCCAGCAGTTACTCAACCGGGACGCCGGAGTACGAGCAGTACTTC. It yields the protein CASSYSTGTPEYEQYF.

This clonotype has only a few counts. This chain uses TRBV6-2 or TRBV6-3 with TRBJ1-5; D is unclear. This CDR3 is built from 16 residues. CDR1 MNHEY and CDR2 SVGEGT come from the germline V gene. The germline V and J ends were trimmed by 5 bases and 2 bases, with 16 bases remaining between them. The CDR3 loop is CASSHKTAMGNQPQHF. The CDR3 region has the DNA TGTGCCAGCAGTCATAAAACAGCGATGGGCAATCAGCCCCAGCATTTT.

The V gene is TRBV20-1, the J gene TRBJ2-2; weak D call: TRBD2 (5 bases). The germline V gene has CDR1 DFQATT and CDR2 SNEGSKA (reference sequence). The CDR3 is 14 residues long. V dropped 4 bases and J dropped 2 bases, with 11 bases sitting between them. The CDR3 protein is CSATRDYNTGELFF. In nucleotides, the CDR3 is TGCAGTGCTACTAGAGACTATAACACCGGGGAGCTGTTTTTT.

The gene calls are TRBV29-1 and TRBJ2-3; possibly TRBD2 for D (6 bases). Germline CDR1 and CDR2: SQVTM and ANQGSEA. The V end lost 6 bases, the J end lost 12 bases, and 16 bases lay between the germline ends. The CDR3 has 11 residues. CDR3 nucleotides: TGCAGCGTGGGACTCGCTGTTACACAGTATTTT. Translating it yields CSVGLAVTQYF.

Only a few counts were recorded for this clonotype. A much more abundant neighbour one base away suggests this may be a read error. The chain links TRBV6-2 or TRBV6-3 to TRBJ2-6, with a weak D call TRBD1 (5 bases). The CDR3 extends over 14 amino acids. Germline assignment: CDR1 MNHEY and CDR2 SVGEGT. The CDR3 spells CASSYTSGASVLTF. The DNA of the CDR3 is TGTGCCAGCAGTTACACCTCTGGGGCCAGCGTCCTGACTTTC.

This clonotype was seen ten or more times. The CDR3 is CASSLGRTGDSPLHF. CDR3 in DNA: TGTGCCAGCAGCCTTGGACGCACGGGGGATTCACCCCTCCACTTT. The V and J genes are TRBV5-6 and TRBJ1-6; tentative D call: TRBD1 (5 bases). V gave up 4 bases and J gave up 8 bases, with 16 bases separating them. Germline CDR1 SGHDT, CDR2 YYEEEE. The CDR3 is 15 residues long.